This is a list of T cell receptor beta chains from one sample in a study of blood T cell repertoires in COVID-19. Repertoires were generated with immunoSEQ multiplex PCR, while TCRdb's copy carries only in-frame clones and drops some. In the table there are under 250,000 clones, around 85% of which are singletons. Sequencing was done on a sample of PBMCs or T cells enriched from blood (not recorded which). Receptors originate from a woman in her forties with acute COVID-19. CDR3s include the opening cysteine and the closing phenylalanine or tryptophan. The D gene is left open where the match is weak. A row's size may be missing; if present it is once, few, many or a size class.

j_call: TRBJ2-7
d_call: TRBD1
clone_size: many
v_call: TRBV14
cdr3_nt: TGTGCCAGCAGCCAATCGACAGGGGCAACGTACGAGCAGTACTTC
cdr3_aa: CASSQSTGATYEQYF

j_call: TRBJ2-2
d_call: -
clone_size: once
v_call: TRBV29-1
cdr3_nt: TGCAGCGTTGAATCTGGGCTGAGGGAGCTGTTTTTT
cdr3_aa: CSVESGLRELFF

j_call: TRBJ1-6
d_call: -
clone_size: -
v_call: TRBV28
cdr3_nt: TGTGCCAGCAGTTCGATTAGGGGTTCAAGTAATTCACCCCTCCACTTT
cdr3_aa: CASSSIRGSSNSPLHF

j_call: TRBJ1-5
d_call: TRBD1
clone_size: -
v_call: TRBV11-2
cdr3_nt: TGTGCCAGCAGCGTGACAGGGGGCGCGAATCAGCCCCAGCATTTT
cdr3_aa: CASSVTGGANQPQHF

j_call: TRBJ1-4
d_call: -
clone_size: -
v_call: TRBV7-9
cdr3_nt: TGTGCCAGCAGATCTGGGGGGAATGAAAAACTGTTTTTT
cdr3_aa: CASRSGGNEKLFF

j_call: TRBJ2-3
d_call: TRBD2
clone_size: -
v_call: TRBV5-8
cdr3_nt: TGTGCCAGCAGCTCCCAACACCGGACTAGAGGGACCACAGATACGCAGTATTTT
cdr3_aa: CASSSQHRTRGTTDTQYF

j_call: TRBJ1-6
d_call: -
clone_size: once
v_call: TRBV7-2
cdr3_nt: TGTGCCAGCAGCTTAGTAATAGGGAGAGAATCACCCCTCCACTTT
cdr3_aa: CASSLVIGRESPLHF

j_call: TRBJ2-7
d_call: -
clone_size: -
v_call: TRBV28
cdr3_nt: TGTGCCAGCAGTTCGGGACTGGAGTCCTACGAGCAGTACTTC
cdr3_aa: CASSSGLESYEQYF

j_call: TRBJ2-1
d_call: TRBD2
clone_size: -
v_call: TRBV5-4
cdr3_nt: TGTGCCAGCAGCCCCGGACTAGCGGGAGGCCCCGGCGGAAATGAGCAGTTCTTC
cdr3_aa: CASSPGLAGGPGGNEQFF

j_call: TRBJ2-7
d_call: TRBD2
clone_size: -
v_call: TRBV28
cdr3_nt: TGTGCCAGCAGTCTGACTAGCGGGAGGGAGGAGCAGTACTTC
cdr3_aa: CASSLTSGREEQYF

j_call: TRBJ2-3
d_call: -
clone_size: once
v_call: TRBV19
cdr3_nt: TGTGCCACGACGGCGGGGAGGAGCACAGATACGCAGTATTTT
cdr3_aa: CATTAGRSTDTQYF

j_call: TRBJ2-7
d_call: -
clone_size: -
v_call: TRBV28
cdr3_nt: TGTGCCAGCAGTTTAATCATGACCAGGTACGAGCAGTACTTC
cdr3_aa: CASSLIMTRYEQYF

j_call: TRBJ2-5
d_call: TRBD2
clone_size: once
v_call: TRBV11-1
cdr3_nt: TGTGCCAGCAGCCCTTGGCGGGGGGCCGCCCAAGAGACCCAGTACTTC
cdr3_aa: CASSPWRGAAQETQYF

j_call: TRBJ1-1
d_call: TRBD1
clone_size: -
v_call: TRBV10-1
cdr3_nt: TGCGCCAGCAGTGAGTCTTGGACAGGCTATGAAGCTTTCTTT
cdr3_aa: CASSESWTGYEAFF

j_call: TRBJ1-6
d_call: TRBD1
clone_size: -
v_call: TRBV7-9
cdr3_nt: TGTGCCAGCAGCTTAGGACCGGACAGGGTCCACTTT
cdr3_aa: CASSLGPDRVHF

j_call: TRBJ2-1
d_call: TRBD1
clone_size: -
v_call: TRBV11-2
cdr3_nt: TGTGCCAGCAGCTTAGGGACAGGCTCCTACAATGAGCAGTTCTTC
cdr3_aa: CASSLGTGSYNEQFF

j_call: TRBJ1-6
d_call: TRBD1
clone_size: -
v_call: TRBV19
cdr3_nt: TGTGCCAGTAGTATGAAGACCCAGGGGGCAGGGTCACCCCTCCACTTT
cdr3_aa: CASSMKTQGAGSPLHF

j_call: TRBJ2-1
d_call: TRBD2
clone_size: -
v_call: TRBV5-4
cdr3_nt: TGTGCCAGCAGACTGGAACCTAGCGGGGGCAATGAGCAGTTCTTC
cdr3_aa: CASRLEPSGGNEQFF

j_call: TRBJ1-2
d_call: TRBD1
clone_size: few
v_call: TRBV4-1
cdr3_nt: TGCGCCAGCAGCCAACCCCGGGACAGTTCATATGGCTACACCTTC
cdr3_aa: CASSQPRDSSYGYTF

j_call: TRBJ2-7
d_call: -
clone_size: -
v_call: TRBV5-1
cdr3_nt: TGCGCCAGCCGCGAGGGCTACGAGCAGTACTTC
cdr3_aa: CASREGYEQYF

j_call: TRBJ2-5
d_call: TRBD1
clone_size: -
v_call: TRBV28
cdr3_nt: TGTGCCAGCAGCCCTCTCGACAGGGGAGGAGAGACCCAGTACTTC
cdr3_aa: CASSPLDRGGETQYF

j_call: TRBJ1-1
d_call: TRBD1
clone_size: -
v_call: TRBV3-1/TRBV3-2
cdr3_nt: TGTGCCAGCAGCCAAGGTCAATTACAGGGGAGTACTGAAGCTTTCTTT
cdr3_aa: CASSQGQLQGSTEAFF

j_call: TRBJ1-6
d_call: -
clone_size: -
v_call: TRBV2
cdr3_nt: TGTGCCAGCCAGCAGGAAATTAATTCACCCCTCCACTTT
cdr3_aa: CASQQEINSPLHF

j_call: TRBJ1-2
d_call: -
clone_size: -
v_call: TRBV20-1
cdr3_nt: TGCAGTGCTTCCTCGGTTGATGGCTACACCTTC
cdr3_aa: CSASSVDGYTF

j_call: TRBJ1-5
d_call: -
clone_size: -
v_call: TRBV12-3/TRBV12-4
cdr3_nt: TGTGCCAGCCGCCGGGACATCCATCAGCCCCAGCATTTT
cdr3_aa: CASRRDIHQPQHF

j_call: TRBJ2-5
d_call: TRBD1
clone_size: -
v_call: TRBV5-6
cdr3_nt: TGTGCCAGCAGCTTTTTTGACAGGGCGCGGGAGACCCAGTACTTC
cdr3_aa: CASSFFDRARETQYF

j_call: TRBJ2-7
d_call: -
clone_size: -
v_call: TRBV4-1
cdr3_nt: TGCGCCAGCAGCCTCCGGGACTTCTCCTACGAGCAGTACTTC
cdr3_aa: CASSLRDFSYEQYF

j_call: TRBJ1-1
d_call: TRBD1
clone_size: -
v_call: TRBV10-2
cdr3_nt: TGCGCCAGCAGTCAGGACAGGGGATACACTGAAGCTTTCTTT
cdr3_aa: CASSQDRGYTEAFF

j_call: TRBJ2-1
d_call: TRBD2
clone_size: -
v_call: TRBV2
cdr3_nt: TGTGCCAGCAGTCCCGTGGTAGCGGGGGGGAACAATGAGCAGTTCTTC
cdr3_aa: CASSPVVAGGNNEQFF

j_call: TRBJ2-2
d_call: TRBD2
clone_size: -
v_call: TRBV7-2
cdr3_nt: TGTGCCAGCAGTTTGCTAGCGGGAATCACCGGGGAGCTGTTTTTT
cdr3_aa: CASSLLAGITGELFF

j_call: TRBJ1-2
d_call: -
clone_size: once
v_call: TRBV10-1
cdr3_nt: TGCGCCAGCATCGAGCTAGGGGATGGCTACACCTTC
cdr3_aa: CASIELGDGYTF

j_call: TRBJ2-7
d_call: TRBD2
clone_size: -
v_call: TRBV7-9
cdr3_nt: TGTGCCAGCAGCCCCCGAGGGGTAGCGGGACCCTACGAGCAGTACTTC
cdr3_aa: CASSPRGVAGPYEQYF

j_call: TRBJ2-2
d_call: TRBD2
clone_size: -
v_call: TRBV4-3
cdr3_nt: TGCGCCAGCAGCCAAGAAAGTTTGGTTGGGACTAGCTTACCCGGGGAGCTGTTTTTT
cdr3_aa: CASSQESLVGTSLPGELFF

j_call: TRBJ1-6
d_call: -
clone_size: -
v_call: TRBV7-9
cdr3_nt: TGTGCCAGCAGCATTAAAACCCATAGGGGAGGAGTGAATTCACCCCTCCACTTT
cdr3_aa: CASSIKTHRGGVNSPLHF

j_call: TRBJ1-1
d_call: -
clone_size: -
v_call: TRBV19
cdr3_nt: TGTGCCAGTAGTCGGTCGGGAGGGCTGAACACTGAAGCTTTCTTT
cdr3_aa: CASSRSGGLNTEAFF

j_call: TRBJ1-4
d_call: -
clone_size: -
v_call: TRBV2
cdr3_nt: TGTGCCAGCCGCTGGCGCGAGAGCGCTAATGAAAAACTGTTTTTT
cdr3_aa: CASRWRESANEKLFF

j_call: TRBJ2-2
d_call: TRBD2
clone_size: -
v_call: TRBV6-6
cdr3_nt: TGTGCCAGCAGTTTCGGACTAGCGGAAAGGACCGGGGAGCTGTTTTTT
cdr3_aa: CASSFGLAERTGELFF

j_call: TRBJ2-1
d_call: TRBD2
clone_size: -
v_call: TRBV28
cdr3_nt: TGTGCCAGCAGTTTATACGCGGCGGCTAGCGGGTACAATGAGCAGTTCTTC
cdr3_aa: CASSLYAAASGYNEQFF